This paragraph covers one T cell receptor beta chain sequence. The data originate from a study of blood T cell repertoires in COVID-19. About the research overall: Sites in the United States, Italy and Spain provided acute and convalescent COVID-19 samples. PBMCs, B-cell-depleted T cells, or T cells were the source of the cDNA or gDNA that made up the material.

Original analysis: Quantification of nucleated cells was approximated via reference gene primer amplification. Generated by immunoSEQ multiplex PCR, the TCRdb table keeps only in-frame clones and is missing some. That table is the source of V, J and clone size, and D and trimming were worked out from the DNA. The data contain 150,000 or so clones, roughly 81% of them singletons. Trimming took 3 bases from V and 1 from J; bases not matched to a gene: 2. In germline, CDR1 is SGDLS, CDR2 YYNGEE. CDR3 length: 14 residues. This TCR came from a man in his forties who had recovered from COVID-19. Sequenced: peripheral blood. The genes are TRBV9 and TRBJ2-5; 8 nucleotides line up with TRBD1. The CDR3 here is CASSGGQAQETQYF. The CDR3 bases are TGTGCCAGCAGCGGGGGACAGGCCCAAGAGACCCAGTACTTC.